A selection of T cell receptor beta chains follows, all from one sample in a study of identical twins. One entry per CDR3 protein results from TCRdb running MiXCR on the 5' RACE reads. The sample holds 500,000 to 600,000 distinct CDR3 sequences, roughly a fifth seen once. These same data were also listed under a study on T cells expressing NK-cell markers.

The source material was CD4+ T cells sorted from blood. Source of these receptors: a woman aged 18-30 years in good health. Each CDR3 is given with its conserved first and last residue. Each record gives: D gene, V gene, J gene, clone size, CDR3 protein, CDR3 DNA. D genes are given only for firm matches. Clone sizes are given selectively: once, few, many, or a class where the clone is expanded.

>-|TRBV27|TRBJ2-3|few
CASKAASVVDTQYF
TGTGCCAGCAAGGCGGCCTCGGTCGTGGATACGCAGTATTTT
>-|TRBV6-2/TRBV6-3|TRBJ2-4|few
CASKTVAENIQYF
TGTGCCAGCAAGACGGTGGCCGAAAACATTCAGTACTTC
>TRBD2|TRBV7-2|TRBJ2-5|-
CASSSGLAGPRGTQYF
TGTGCCAGCAGCTCCGGACTAGCGGGCCCGAGGGGGACCCAGTACTTC
>TRBD1|TRBV12-3/TRBV12-4|TRBJ1-2|many
CASSPQGYRGYTF
TGTGCCAGCAGTCCACAGGGGTATCGGGGCTACACCTTC
>-|TRBV12-3/TRBV12-4|TRBJ1-6|many
CASSLGFRVHSPLHF
TGTGCCAGCAGCCTGGGGTTCCGAGTCCATTCACCCCTCCACTTT
>-|TRBV5-1|TRBJ1-2|-
CASSPYQTNYGYTF
TGCGCCAGCAGCCCTTATCAGACCAACTATGGCTACACCTTC
>-|TRBV18|TRBJ2-5|-
CASSSRQAPTQETQYF
TGTGCCAGCTCAAGCCGACAGGCGCCGACACAAGAGACCCAGTACTTC
>-|TRBV15|TRBJ2-7|few
CATSREGGARVEQYF
TGTGCCACCAGCAGAGAGGGGGGGGCGAGAGTTGAGCAGTACTTC
>-|TRBV2|TRBJ1-4|-
CASAREKLFF
TGTGCCAGCGCGAGGGAAAAACTGTTTTTT
>-|TRBV3-1|TRBJ2-7|few
CASSREKMFYEQYF
TGTGCCAGCAGCCGTGAGAAAATGTTCTACGAGCAGTACTTC
>TRBD2|TRBV6-5|TRBJ2-5|-
CASSYASGGKETQYF
TGTGCCAGCAGTTACGCTAGCGGGGGCAAAGAGACCCAGTACTTC
>TRBD2|TRBV29-1|TRBJ2-5|few
CSAPRGGGAETQYF
TGCAGCGCCCCTCGGGGCGGGGGGGCTGAGACCCAGTACTTC
>-|TRBV29-1|TRBJ2-7|few
CSALGSGAHEQYF
TGCAGCGCCCTAGGGTCAGGGGCCCACGAGCAGTACTTC
>-|TRBV12-3/TRBV12-4|TRBJ1-2|many
CASRGSYGYTF
TGTGCCAGCAGGGGTAGCTATGGCTACACCTTC
>-|TRBV7-2|TRBJ1-1|-
CASSLMLETEAFF
TGTGCCAGCAGCTTAATGCTGGAAACTGAAGCTTTCTTT
>TRBD1|TRBV7-2|TRBJ2-5|-
CASSLHQGAETQYF
TGTGCCAGCAGCTTACATCAGGGGGCAGAGACCCAGTACTTC
>-|TRBV20-1|TRBJ1-1|-
CSEPGPMFGNTEAFF
TGCAGTGAGCCGGGCCCCATGTTCGGGAACACTGAAGCTTTCTTT
>-|TRBV5-1|TRBJ1-1|-
CASSLSLVTQAFF
TGCGCCAGCAGCTTGTCATTAGTCACACAAGCTTTCTTT
>-|TRBV12-3/TRBV12-4|TRBJ1-2|few
CASRLVGDYGYTF
TGTGCCAGCAGGCTCGTTGGAGACTATGGCTACACCTTC
>-|TRBV6-5|TRBJ1-2|many
CASTGNYGYTF
TGTGCCAGCACAGGGAACTATGGCTACACCTTC
>-|TRBV29-1|TRBJ2-5|-
CSVRADRQRTQYF
TGCAGCGTTCGCGCAGACCGCCAAAGGACCCAGTACTTC
>-|TRBV15|TRBJ1-1|-
CATSRERRLDTEAFF
TGTGCCACCAGCAGAGAAAGGCGTTTGGACACTGAAGCTTTCTTT
>TRBD1|TRBV7-9|TRBJ2-1|-
CASSSGQGTNNEQFF
TGTGCCAGCAGCTCCGGACAGGGGACAAACAATGAGCAGTTCTTC
>TRBD2|TRBV7-9|TRBJ2-5|many
CASSLGTSGGQETQYF
TGTGCCAGCAGCTTAGGGACTAGCGGGGGCCAAGAGACCCAGTACTTC
>-|TRBV29-1|TRBJ2-3|few
CSVEAAGGTDTQYF
TGCAGCGTTGAGGCGGCAGGCGGCACAGATACGCAGTATTTT
>-|TRBV12-1|TRBJ2-5|-
CASSFLAGEGETQYF
TGTGCCAGCAGCTTCCTAGCGGGAGAGGGAGAGACCCAGTACTTC
>-|TRBV4-2|TRBJ2-5|few
CASSQDLRQGGETQYF
TGTGCCAGCAGCCAAGATTTGCGGCAGGGGGGAGAGACCCAGTACTTC
>TRBD1|TRBV7-3|TRBJ2-7|-
CASSLEQGASYEQYF
TGTGCCAGCAGCTTAGAGCAGGGGGCGTCCTACGAGCAGTACTTC
>TRBD1|TRBV6-1|TRBJ2-7|-
CASSPHRWTGYSEQYF
TGTGCCAGCAGCCCACACCGTTGGACAGGGTATAGCGAGCAGTACTTC
>-|TRBV5-1|TRBJ2-3|many
CASSRGGGSTDTQYF
TGCGCCAGCAGTCGAGGAGGGGGATCCACAGATACGCAGTATTTT
>-|TRBV4-2|TRBJ2-7|few
CASSQDIGGPYEQYF
TGTGCCAGCAGCCAAGATATAGGCGGGCCCTACGAGCAGTACTTC
>TRBD1|TRBV7-9|TRBJ2-7|-
CASSPQTGSEQYF
TGTGCCAGCAGCCCTCAGACAGGGTCCGAGCAGTACTTC
>TRBD1|TRBV5-5|TRBJ2-7|few
CASSFRQGFEQYF
TGTGCCAGCAGTTTCAGACAGGGCTTTGAGCAGTACTTC
>-|TRBV5-1|TRBJ2-3|few
CASSLRGFHMYTQYF
TGCGCCAGCAGCTTGCGTGGATTTCACATGTATACGCAGTATTTT
>-|TRBV20-1|TRBJ2-7|-
CSATNPGHPYYEQYF
TGCAGTGCTACCAATCCGGGACATCCTTACTACGAGCAGTACTTC
>-|TRBV6-1|TRBJ1-2|few
CASSPSGTQYGYTF
TGTGCCAGCAGTCCCTCCGGGACTCAATATGGCTACACCTTC
>TRBD2|TRBV20-1|TRBJ2-5|-
CSAGLSGYQETQYF
TGCAGTGCTGGGCTTAGCGGGTACCAAGAGACCCAGTACTTC
>-|TRBV20-1|TRBJ1-5|few
CSGTDRPNQPQHF
TGCAGTGGGACCGACAGGCCAAATCAGCCCCAGCATTTT
>TRBD1|TRBV12-3/TRBV12-4|TRBJ2-1|few
CASSFVAGTGGNEQFF
TGTGCCAGCAGTTTCGTGGCCGGGACAGGGGGCAATGAGCAGTTCTTC
>TRBD1|TRBV5-1|TRBJ2-7|many
CASSLVRGLGEQYF
TGCGCCAGCAGCTTGGTTAGGGGGCTGGGCGAGCAGTACTTC
>-|TRBV7-7|TRBJ2-1|many
CASSLVQDPLEQFF
TGTGCTAGCAGCTTAGTACAGGACCCTCTTGAGCAGTTCTTC